A single sample gave rise to the 5 T cell receptor beta chains below, sequenced in a study of T-cell memory formation after mild COVID-19. MiXCR, applied by TCRdb to the 5' RACE reads, yields one record per CDR3 protein. The table lists fewer than 600,000 distinct CDR3 sequences, 20% to 25% of them singletons. Sequencing was done on a sample of PBMCs or a T cell subset sorted from them (not recorded which). The receptors shown here come from an adult woman who had mild COVID-19 (a few samples of this study predate the infection). Cell type and time point are not known.

J is TRBJ2-1 and V is TRBV20-1; D is unclear. The CDR3 totals 14 residues. CDR1 DFQATT and CDR2 SNEGSKA come from the germline V gene (reference sequence). Trimming shortened V by 3 bases and J by 2 bases, and 11 bases separated the two germline ends. CDR3 in amino acids: CSASPRATYNEQFF. The DNA of the CDR3 is TGCAGTGCTAGTCCCCGGGCAACCTACAATGAGCAGTTCTTC.

The chain is built from TRBV7-2 and TRBJ2-7; 7 nucleotides line up with TRBD2. CDR1 SGHTA and CDR2 FQGNSA come from the germline V gene. Trimming removed 6 bases from V and 1 base from J; junction bases left unmatched: 6. The CDR3 sequence is 14 residues long. CDR3: CASRIGGSSYEQYF. DNA for the CDR3: TGTGCCAGCAGGATCGGGGGGAGTTCCTACGAGCAGTACTTC.

This clonotype was seen only a few times. This sequence joins TRBV29-1 and TRBJ1-1; D is unresolved. The length of the CDR3 is 11 residues. Germline values: CDR1 SQVTM, CDR2 ANQGSEA. V lost 4 bases and J lost 1, with 4 bases in between. CDR3 loop: CSVVQNTEAFF. The DNA of the CDR3 is TGCAGCGTTGTCCAGAACACTGAAGCTTTCTTT.

This chain uses TRBV18 with TRBJ1-5; 8 nucleotides line up with TRBD1. The CDR3 loop spans 15 amino acids. CDR1 is KGHSH and CDR2 is LQKENI in the germline V gene. Losses at the gene ends were 6 bases for V and 7 bases for J; bases not matched to a gene: 11. The CDR3 spells CASSPGGGWNQPQHF. CDR3 bases: TGTGCCAGCTCCCCAGGGGGCGGCTGGAACCAGCCCCAGCATTTT. Full variable domain (remainder filled in from reference TRBV18 and TRBJ1-5): NAGVMQNPRHLVRRRGQEARLRCSPMKGHSHVYWYRQLPEEGLKFMVYLQKENIIDESGMPKERFSAEFPKEGPSILRIQQVVRGDSAAYFCASSPGGGWNQPQHFGDGTRLSIL.

The chain is built from TRBV7-2 and TRBJ2-5; D may be TRBD2 (6 bases). CDR3 length: 18 amino acids. The germline gives CDR1 SGHTA, CDR2 FQGNSA. Trimming left V 6 bases short and J 5 bases short, with 28 bases between. The CDR3 is CASSFSHLSRGLEETQYF. The CDR3 DNA reads as TGTGCCAGCAGTTTCTCACATCTTAGTCGGGGACTTGAGGAGACCCAGTACTTC.